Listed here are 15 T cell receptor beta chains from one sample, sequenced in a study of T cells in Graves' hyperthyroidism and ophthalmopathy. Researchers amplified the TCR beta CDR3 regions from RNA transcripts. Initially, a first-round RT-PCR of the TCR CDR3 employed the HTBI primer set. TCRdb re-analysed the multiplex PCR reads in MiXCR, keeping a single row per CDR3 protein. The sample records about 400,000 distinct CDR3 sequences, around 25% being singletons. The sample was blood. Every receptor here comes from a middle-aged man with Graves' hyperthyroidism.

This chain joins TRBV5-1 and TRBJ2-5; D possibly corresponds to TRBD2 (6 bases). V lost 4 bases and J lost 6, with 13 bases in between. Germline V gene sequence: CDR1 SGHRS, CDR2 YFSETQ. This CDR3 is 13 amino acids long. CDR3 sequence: CASSLTSFQTQYF. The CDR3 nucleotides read TGCGCCAGCAGCCTGACTAGTTTCCAGACCCAGTACTTC.

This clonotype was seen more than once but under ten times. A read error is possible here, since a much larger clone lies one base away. The DNA of the CDR3 is TGCAGTGCCAGGACTAGCGGGAGTTACGAGCAGTGCTTC. It specifies CSARTSGSYEQCF. V gene TRBV20-1 combines with J gene TRBJ2-7, with 13 nucleotides matching TRBD2. This CDR3 contains 13 residues. CDR1 and CDR2 (germline): DFQATT, SNEGSKA (reference sequence).

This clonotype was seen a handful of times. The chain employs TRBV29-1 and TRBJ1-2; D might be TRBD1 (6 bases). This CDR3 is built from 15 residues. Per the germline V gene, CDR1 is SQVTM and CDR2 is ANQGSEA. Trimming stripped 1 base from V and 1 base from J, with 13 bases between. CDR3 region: CSVEGGQTDNYGYTF. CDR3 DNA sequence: TGCAGCGTTGAAGGGGGGCAGACTGATAACTATGGCTACACCTTC.

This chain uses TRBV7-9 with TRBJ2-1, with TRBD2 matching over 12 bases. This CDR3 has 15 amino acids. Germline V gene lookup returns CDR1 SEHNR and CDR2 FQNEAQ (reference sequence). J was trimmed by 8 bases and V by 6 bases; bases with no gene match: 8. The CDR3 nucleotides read TGTGCCAGCAGGGCCGGACTAGCGGGACCCGATGAGCAGTTCTTC. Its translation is CASRAGLAGPDEQFF.

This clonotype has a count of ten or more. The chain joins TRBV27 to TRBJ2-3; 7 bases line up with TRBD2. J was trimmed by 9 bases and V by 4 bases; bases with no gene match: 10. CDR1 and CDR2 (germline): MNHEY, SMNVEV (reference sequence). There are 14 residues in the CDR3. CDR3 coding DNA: TGTGCCAGCAGTTCCTCGGCGGGGGTAGGGACGCAGTATTTT. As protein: CASSSSAGVGTQYF.

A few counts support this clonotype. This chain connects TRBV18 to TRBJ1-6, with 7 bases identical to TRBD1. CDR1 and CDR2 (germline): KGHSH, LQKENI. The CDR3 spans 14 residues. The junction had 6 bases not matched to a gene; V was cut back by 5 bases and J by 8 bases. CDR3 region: CASSSSGGDSPLHF. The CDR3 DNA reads TGTGCCAGCTCATCGTCAGGGGGTGATTCACCCCTCCACTTT.

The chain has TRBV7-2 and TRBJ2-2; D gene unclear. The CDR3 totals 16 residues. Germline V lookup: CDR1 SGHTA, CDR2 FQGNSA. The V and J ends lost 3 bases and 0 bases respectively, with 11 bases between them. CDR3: CASSFRLGANTGELFF. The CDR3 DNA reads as TGTGCCAGCAGCTTCCGTCTGGGTGCGAACACCGGGGAGCTGTTTTTT.

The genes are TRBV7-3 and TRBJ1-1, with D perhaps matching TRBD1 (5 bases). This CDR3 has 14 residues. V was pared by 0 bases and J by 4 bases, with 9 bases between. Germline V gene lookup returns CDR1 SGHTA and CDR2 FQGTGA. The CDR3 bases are TGTGCCAGCAGCTTAACGAAGGGGATCACTGAAGCTTTCTTT. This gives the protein CASSLTKGITEAFF.

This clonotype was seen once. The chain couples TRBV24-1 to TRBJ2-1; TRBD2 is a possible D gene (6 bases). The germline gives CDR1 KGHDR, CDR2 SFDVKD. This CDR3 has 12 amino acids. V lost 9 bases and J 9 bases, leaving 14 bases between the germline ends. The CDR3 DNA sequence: TGTGCCACCTCCGGGAGTTGGAGTGAGCAGTTCTTC. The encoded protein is CATSGSWSEQFF.

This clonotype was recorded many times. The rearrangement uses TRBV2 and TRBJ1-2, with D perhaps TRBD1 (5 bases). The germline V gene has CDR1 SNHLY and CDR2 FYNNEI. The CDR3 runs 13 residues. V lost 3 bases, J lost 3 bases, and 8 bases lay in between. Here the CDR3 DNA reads TGTGCCAGCAGTGAGAGGGGATACTATGGCTACACCTTC. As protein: CASSERGYYGYTF.

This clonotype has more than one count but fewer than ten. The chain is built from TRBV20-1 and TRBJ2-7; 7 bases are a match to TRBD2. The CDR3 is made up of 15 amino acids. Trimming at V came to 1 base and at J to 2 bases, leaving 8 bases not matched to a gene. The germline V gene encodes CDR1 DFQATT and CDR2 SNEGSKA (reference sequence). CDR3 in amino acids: CSARVGGGRTYEQYF. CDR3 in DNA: TGCAGTGCTAGAGTCGGGGGAGGGCGAACCTACGAGCAGTACTTC.

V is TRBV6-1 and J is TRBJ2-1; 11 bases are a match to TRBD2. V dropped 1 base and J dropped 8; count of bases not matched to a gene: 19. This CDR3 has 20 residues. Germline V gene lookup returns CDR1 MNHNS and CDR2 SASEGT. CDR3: CASSEENYRSSGRNEDEQFF. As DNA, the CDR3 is TGTGCCAGCAGTGAAGAGAATTATCGCTCTAGCGGGAGGAATGAGGATGAGCAGTTCTTC.

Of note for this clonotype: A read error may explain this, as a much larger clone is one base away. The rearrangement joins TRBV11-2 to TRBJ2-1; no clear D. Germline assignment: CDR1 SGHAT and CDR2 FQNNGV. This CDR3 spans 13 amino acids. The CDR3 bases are TGTACCAGCAGCATGACTGGCTACAATGAGCAGTTCTTC. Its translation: CTSSMTGYNEQFF.

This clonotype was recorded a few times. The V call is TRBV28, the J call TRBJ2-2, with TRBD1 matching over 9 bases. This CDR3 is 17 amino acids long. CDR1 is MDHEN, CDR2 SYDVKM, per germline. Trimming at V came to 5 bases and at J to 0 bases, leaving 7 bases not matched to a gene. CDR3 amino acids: CASSLDRGTANTGELFF. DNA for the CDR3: TGTGCCAGCAGTCTCGACAGGGGGACCGCGAACACCGGGGAGCTGTTTTTT.

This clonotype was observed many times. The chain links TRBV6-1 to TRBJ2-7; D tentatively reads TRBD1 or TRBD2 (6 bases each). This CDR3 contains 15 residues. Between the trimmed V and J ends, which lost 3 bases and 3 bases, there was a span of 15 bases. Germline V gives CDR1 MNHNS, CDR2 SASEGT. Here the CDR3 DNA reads TGTGCCAGCAGTGATACAGGGCGGGGATTCTACGAGCAGTACTTC. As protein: CASSDTGRGFYEQYF.